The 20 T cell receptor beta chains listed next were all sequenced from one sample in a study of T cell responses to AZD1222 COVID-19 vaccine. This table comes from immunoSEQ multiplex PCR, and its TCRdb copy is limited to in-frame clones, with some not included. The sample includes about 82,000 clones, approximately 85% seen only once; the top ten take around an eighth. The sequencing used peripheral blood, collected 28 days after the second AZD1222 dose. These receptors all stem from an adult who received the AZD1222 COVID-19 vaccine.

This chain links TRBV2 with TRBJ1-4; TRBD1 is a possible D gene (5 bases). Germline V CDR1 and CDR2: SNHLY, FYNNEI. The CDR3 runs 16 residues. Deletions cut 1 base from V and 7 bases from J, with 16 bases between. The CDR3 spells CASSEGLGRDLEKLFF. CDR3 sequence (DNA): TGTGCCAGCAGTGAAGGTCTAGGCAGGGATCTTGAAAAACTGTTTTTT.

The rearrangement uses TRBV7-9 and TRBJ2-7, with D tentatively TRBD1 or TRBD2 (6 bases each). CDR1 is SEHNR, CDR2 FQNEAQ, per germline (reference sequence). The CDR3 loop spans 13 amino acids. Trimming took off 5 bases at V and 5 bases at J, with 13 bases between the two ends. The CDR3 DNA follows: TGTGCCAGCAGCCCCGCTGGGGGGCACGAGCAGTACTTC. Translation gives CASSPAGGHEQYF.

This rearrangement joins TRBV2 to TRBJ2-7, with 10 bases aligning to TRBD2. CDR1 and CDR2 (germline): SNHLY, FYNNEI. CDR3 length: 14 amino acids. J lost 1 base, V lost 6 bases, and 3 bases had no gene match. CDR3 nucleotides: TGTGCCAGCAGGAGACTAGCGGGTTCCTACGAGCAGTACTTC. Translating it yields CASRRLAGSYEQYF.

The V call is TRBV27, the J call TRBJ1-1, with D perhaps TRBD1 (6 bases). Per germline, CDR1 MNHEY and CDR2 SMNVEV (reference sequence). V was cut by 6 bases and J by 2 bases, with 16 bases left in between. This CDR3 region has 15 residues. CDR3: CASSKQGLLNTEAFF. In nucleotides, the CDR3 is TGTGCCAGCAGCAAACAGGGTCTTCTAAACACTGAAGCTTTCTTT.

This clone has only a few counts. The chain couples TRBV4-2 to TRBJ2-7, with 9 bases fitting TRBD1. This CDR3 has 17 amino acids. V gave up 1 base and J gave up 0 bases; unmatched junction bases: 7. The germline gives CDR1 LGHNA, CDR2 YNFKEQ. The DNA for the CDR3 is TGTGCCAGCAGCCAAGGTGGGACAGGGACGATCTCCTACGAGCAGTACTTC. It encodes CASSQGGTGTISYEQYF.

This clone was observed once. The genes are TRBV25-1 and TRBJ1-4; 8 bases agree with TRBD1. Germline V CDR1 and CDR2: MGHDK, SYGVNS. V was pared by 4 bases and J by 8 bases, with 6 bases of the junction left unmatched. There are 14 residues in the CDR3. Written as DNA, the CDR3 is TGTGCCAGCAGTGCGGGACAGGTGTTAGAAAAACTGTTTTTT. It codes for CASSAGQVLEKLFF.

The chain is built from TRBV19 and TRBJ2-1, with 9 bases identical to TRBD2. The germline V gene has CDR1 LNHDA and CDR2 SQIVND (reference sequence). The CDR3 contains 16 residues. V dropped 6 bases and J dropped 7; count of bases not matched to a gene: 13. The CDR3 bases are TGTGCCAGTAGGAGGGAGACTAGCGGAGGGGGGAATGAGCAGTTCTTC. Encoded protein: CASRRETSGGGNEQFF.

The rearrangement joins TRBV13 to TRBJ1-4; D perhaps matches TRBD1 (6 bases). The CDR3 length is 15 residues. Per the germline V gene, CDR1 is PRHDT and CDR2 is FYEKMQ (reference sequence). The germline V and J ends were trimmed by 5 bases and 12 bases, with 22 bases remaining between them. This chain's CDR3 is CASSTPGGRGRELFF. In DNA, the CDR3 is TGTGCCAGCAGCACCCCTGGAGGCAGGGGTCGTGAACTGTTTTTT.

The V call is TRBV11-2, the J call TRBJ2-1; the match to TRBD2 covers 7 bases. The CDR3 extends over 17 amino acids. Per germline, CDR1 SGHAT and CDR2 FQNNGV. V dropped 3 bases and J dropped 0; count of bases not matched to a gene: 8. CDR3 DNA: TGTGCCAGCAGCTTTGCGGTCAGGACTAGCTCCTACAATGAGCAGTTCTTC. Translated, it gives CASSFAVRTSSYNEQFF.

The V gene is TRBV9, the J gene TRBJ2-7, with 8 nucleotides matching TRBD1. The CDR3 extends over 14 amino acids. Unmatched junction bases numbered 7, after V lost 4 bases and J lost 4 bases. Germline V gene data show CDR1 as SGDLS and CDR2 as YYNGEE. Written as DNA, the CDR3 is TGTGCCAGCAGCCCAGGACAGGGTACATACGAGCAGTACTTC. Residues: CASSPGQGTYEQYF. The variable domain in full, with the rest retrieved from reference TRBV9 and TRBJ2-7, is DSGVTQTPKHLITATGQRVTLRCSPRSGDLSVYWYQQSLDQGLQFLIQYYNGEERAKGNILERFSAQQFPDLHSELNLSSLELGDSALYFCASSPGQGTYEQYFGPGTRLTVT.

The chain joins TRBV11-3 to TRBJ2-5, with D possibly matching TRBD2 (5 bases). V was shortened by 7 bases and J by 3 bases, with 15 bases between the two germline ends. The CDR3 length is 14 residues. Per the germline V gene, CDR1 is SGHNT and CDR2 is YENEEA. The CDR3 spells CASTKRGQKETQYF. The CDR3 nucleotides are TGTGCCAGCACCAAGAGAGGGCAGAAAGAGACCCAGTACTTC.

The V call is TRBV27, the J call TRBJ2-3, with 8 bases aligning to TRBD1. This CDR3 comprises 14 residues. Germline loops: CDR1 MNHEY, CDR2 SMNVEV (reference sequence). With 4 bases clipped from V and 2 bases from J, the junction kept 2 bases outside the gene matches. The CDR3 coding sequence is TGTGCCAGCAGTTACAGGGGGGACACAGATACGCAGTATTTT. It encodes CASSYRGDTDTQYF.

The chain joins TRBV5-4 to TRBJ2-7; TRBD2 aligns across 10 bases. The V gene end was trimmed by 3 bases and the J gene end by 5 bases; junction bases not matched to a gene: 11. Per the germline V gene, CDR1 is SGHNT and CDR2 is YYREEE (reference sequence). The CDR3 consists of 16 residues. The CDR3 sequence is CASSSTTSGRVHEQYF. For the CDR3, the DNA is TGTGCCAGCAGCTCAACTACGAGCGGGAGGGTCCACGAGCAGTACTTC.

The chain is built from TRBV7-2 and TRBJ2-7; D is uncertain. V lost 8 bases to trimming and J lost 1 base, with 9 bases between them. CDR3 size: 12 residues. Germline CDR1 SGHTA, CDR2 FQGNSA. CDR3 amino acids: CASSQLSYEQYF. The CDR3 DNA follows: TGTGCCAGCTCACAACTGTCCTACGAGCAGTACTTC.

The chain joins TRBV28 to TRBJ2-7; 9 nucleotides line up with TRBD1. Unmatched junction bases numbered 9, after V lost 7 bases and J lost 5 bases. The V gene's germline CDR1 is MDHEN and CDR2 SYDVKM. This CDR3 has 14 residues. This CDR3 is CASISGTGNHEQYF. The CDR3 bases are TGTGCCAGCATTTCCGGGACAGGGAACCACGAGCAGTACTTC.

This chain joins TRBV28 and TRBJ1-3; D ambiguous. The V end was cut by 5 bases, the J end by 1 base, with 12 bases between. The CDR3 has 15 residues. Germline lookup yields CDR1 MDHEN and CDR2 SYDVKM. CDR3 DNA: TGTGCCAGCAGTCCGACACGGGAGTCTGGAAACACCATATATTTT. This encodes CASSPTRESGNTIYF.

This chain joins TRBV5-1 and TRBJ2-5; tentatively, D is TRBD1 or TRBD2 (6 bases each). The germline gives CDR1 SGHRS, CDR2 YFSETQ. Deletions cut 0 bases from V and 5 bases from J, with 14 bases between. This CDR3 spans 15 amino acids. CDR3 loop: CASSLETGGGETQYF. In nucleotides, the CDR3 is TGCGCCAGCAGCTTGGAGACAGGTGGAGGGGAGACCCAGTACTTC.

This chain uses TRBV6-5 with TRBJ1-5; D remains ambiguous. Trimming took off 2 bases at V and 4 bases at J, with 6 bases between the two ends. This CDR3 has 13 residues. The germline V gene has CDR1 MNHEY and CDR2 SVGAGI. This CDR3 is CASSYELNQPQHF. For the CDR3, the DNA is TGTGCCAGCAGTTACGAATTAAATCAGCCCCAGCATTTT.

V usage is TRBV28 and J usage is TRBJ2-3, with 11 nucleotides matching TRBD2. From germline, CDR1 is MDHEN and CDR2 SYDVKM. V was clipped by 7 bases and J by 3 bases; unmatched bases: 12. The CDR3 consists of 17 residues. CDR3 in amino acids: CASMSSGVAGGTDTQYF. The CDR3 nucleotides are TGTGCCAGCATGAGTTCTGGGGTAGCGGGAGGGACAGATACGCAGTATTTT.

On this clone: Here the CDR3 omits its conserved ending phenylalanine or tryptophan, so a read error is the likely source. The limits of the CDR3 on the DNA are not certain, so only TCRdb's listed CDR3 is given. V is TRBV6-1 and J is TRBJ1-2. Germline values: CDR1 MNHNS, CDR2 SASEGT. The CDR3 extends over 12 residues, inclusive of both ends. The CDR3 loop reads CASSEGGRSQAV.